The rows below give T cell receptor beta chains drawn from one sample of a study of identical twins. MiXCR, applied by TCRdb to the 5' RACE reads, yields one record per CDR3 protein. The repertoire consists of 200,000 to 300,000 distinct CDR3 sequences, with 5.5% to 7% occurring once and the leading ten covering 3% to 4.5%. These data also featured in a second study, about yellow fever vaccine responses in identical twins.

Sequencing was carried out using memory (CD45RO+) T cells sorted from blood. These TCRs come from a woman between 18 and 30 years old in good health. CDR3s include the opening cysteine and the closing phenylalanine or tryptophan. The D gene is left open where the match is weak. The size entry is marked missing in some rows and otherwise reads once, few, many or a size class.

length,size,V,D,J,CDR3,DNA
14,many,TRBV12-3/TRBV12-4,.,TRBJ2-5,CASSFRDSQETQYF,TGTGCCAGCAGTTTCCGGGACTCGCAAGAGACCCAGTACTTC
15,few,TRBV9,.,TRBJ2-3,CASSVAGEHPHTQYF,TGTGCCAGCAGCGTAGCGGGAGAGCACCCCCATACGCAGTATTTT
16,many,TRBV4-1,TRBD1,TRBJ2-5,CASSQVGTVVEETQYF,TGCGCCAGCAGCCAAGTTGGGACAGTGGTAGAAGAGACCCAGTACTTC
15,few,TRBV18,.,TRBJ2-2,CASSPPTANTGELFF,TGTGCCAGCTCACCACCTACAGCGAACACCGGGGAGCTGTTTTTT
14,.,TRBV19,.,TRBJ2-5,CASSPLGVPETQYF,TGTGCCAGTAGTCCCCTGGGGGTTCCAGAGACCCAGTACTTC
16,few,TRBV4-1,.,TRBJ2-1,CASSQDGQATHNEQFF,TGCGCCAGCAGCCAAGATGGGCAGGCCACACACAATGAGCAGTTCTTC
16,few,TRBV11-3,.,TRBJ2-1,CASSTELGKASNEQFF,TGTGCCAGCAGCACCGAGCTAGGGAAGGCGTCCAATGAGCAGTTCTTC
13,many,TRBV4-1,.,TRBJ1-1,CASSLGRYTEAFF,TGCGCCAGCAGCCTAGGACGGTACACTGAAGCTTTCTTT
14,many,TRBV15,.,TRBJ2-3,CATSRGPPQDTQYF,TGTGCCACCAGCAGAGGACCTCCGCAGGATACGCAGTATTTT
12,.,TRBV20-1,.,TRBJ2-7,CSAMPLSYEQYF,TGCAGCGCCATGCCGTTAAGCTACGAGCAGTACTTC
12,many,TRBV29-1,.,TRBJ2-7,CSVELGSYEQYF,TGCAGCGTTGAACTGGGGTCCTACGAGCAGTACTTC
15,many,TRBV12-3/TRBV12-4,TRBD1,TRBJ1-1,CASSPQGQVNTEAFF,TGTGCCAGCAGTCCCCAGGGACAGGTCAACACTGAAGCTTTCTTT
15,many,TRBV9,.,TRBJ2-1,CASSVGGGSYNEQFF,TGTGCCAGCAGCGTAGGGGGCGGATCCTACAATGAGCAGTTCTTC
11,many,TRBV6-1,.,TRBJ1-1,CASRGVAEAFF,TGTGCCAGCCGAGGGGTGGCTGAAGCTTTCTTT
15,few,TRBV5-1,.,TRBJ1-3,CASRDGSSSGNTIYF,TGCGCCAGTCGGGACGGATCGAGCTCTGGAAACACCATATATTTT
17,few,TRBV5-1,TRBD2,TRBJ2-1,CASSLMGGGANMDEQFF,TGCGCCAGCAGCTTGATGGGCGGGGGGGCTAATATGGATGAGCAGTTCTTC
18,.,TRBV19,TRBD2,TRBJ2-1,CASSIGRSGGGAHNEQFF,TGTGCCAGTAGTATAGGACGGAGTGGCGGGGGGGCCCACAATGAGCAGTTCTTC
15,.,TRBV6-1,TRBD2,TRBJ2-1,CASSERSLAGHEQFF,TGTGCCAGCAGTGAAAGGTCCCTAGCGGGGCATGAGCAGTTCTTC
19,few,TRBV20-1,TRBD2,TRBJ2-5,CSARVSGASGGRYQETQYF,TGCAGTGCTAGAGTCTCTGGGGCTAGCGGGGGCCGTTACCAAGAGACCCAGTACTTC
15,many,TRBV12-3/TRBV12-4,TRBD1,TRBJ2-3,CASSSQGASSDTQYF,TGTGCCAGCAGTTCCCAGGGGGCGTCCTCAGATACGCAGTATTTT
16,.,TRBV7-9,TRBD2,TRBJ2-7,CASSFKTSGRGDEQYF,TGTGCCAGCAGCTTCAAGACTAGCGGGAGAGGAGACGAGCAGTACTTC
14,few,TRBV28,TRBD1,TRBJ1-5,CASTRTGGPQPQHF,TGTGCCAGCACCCGGACAGGGGGCCCTCAGCCCCAGCATTTT
14,once,TRBV5-4,TRBD2,TRBJ2-1,CASSFVAGGNEQFF,TGTGCCAGCAGCTTTGTGGCGGGGGGGAATGAGCAGTTCTTC
17,many,TRBV11-2,.,TRBJ2-1,CASSFSLRGNLVDEQFF,TGTGCCAGCAGCTTTTCCCTCAGGGGAAACCTTGTGGACGAGCAGTTCTTC
16,few,TRBV5-1,TRBD2,TRBJ2-3,CASSLTAGASGDTQYF,TGCGCCAGCAGCCTCACGGCGGGAGCCTCAGGGGATACGCAGTATTTT
15,few,TRBV5-1,TRBD1,TRBJ2-1,CASIAGTGLYNEQFF,TGCGCCAGCATCGCCGGGACAGGGCTTTACAATGAGCAGTTCTTC
13,.,TRBV6-2/TRBV6-3,.,TRBJ1-3,CASMSLSGNTIYF,TGTGCCTCCATGTCCTTATCTGGAAACACCATATATTTT
14,few,TRBV2,.,TRBJ1-1,CASRSTVLNTEAFF,TGTGCCAGCAGGTCGACAGTCCTGAACACTGAAGCTTTCTTT
14,many,TRBV6-5,.,TRBJ1-1,CASSYSTVNTEAFF,TGTGCCAGCAGTTACTCGACAGTGAACACTGAAGCTTTCTTT
17,few,TRBV3-1,.,TRBJ1-2,CASSLWTVSGLGSGYTF,TGTGCCAGCAGCCTTTGGACGGTCTCAGGGTTAGGTAGTGGCTACACCTTC
15,.,TRBV6-5,.,TRBJ1-1,CASSNPGQTTRYAFF,TGTGCCAGCAGTAACCCCGGACAGACCACAAGGTATGCTTTCTTT
13,few,TRBV10-3,.,TRBJ2-5,CAINRQVQETQYF,TGTGCCATCAACCGACAGGTACAAGAGACCCAGTACTTC
15,.,TRBV28,.,TRBJ1-4,CASSSRGHRNEKLFF,TGTGCCAGCAGTTCGCGCGGACACCGAAATGAAAAACTGTTTTTT
14,.,TRBV6-5,.,TRBJ2-1,CASSYGSSYNEQFF,TGTGCCAGCAGTTACGGAAGCTCCTACAATGAGCAGTTCTTC
15,many,TRBV25-1,.,TRBJ2-1,CASSEYMGVNNEQFF,TGTGCCAGCAGTGAATATATGGGGGTTAACAATGAGCAGTTCTTC
13,few,TRBV20-1,.,TRBJ2-2,CSAQFSNTGELFF,TGCAGTGCCCAGTTTTCGAACACCGGGGAGCTGTTTTTT
15,.,TRBV3-1,.,TRBJ2-2,CASSQWGTNTGELFF,TGTGCCAGCAGCCAATGGGGGACGAACACCGGGGAGCTGTTTTTT
15,few,TRBV20-1,.,TRBJ2-4,CSARDGADRANIQYF,TGCAGTGCTAGAGATGGCGCTGACCGGGCTAACATTCAGTACTTC
12,few,TRBV20-1,.,TRBJ2-5,CSPHSGPGTQYF,TGCAGCCCCCACTCGGGCCCGGGGACCCAGTACTTC
19,.,TRBV10-3,TRBD2,TRBJ2-1,CATMAQLAGGPNSYNEQFF,TGTGCCACAATGGCACAACTAGCGGGGGGCCCTAATTCCTACAATGAGCAGTTCTTC
12,.,TRBV7-9,.,TRBJ2-5,CASSLEPETQYF,TGTGCCAGCAGCTTGGAACCGGAGACCCAGTACTTC
16,.,TRBV15,.,TRBJ2-6,CATSRDILSGANVLTF,TGTGCCACCAGCAGAGATATCCTCTCTGGGGCCAACGTCCTGACTTTC